This TCR beta chain was observed in a study of blood T cells in healthy people across ages. General study points: The study found more naive CD4+ cells and higher diversity in long-lived than aged donors. Across the age range, TCR beta diversity per million T cells fell in a roughly linear way.

Alongside a J-beta primer mix, a sample-barcoded 5' primer served in a second PCR lasting roughly 6 to 11 cycles. From the 5' RACE reads, TCRdb called clonotypes with MiXCR, one entry per CDR3 protein. This table holds more than 500,000 distinct CDR3 sequences, 25% to 30% found once. The germline V gene has CDR1 SGHVS and CDR2 FQNEAQ. The V and J ends lost 5 bases and 6 bases respectively, with 13 bases between them. This CDR3 region has 13 residues. With respect to this clonotype: The antigen remains undetermined.

Isolation of PBMCs gave at least 7 million cells per sample. The material sequenced was blood. This rearrangement joins TRBV7-8 to TRBJ2-5, with D hard to call. The receptor's source is a woman in her 70s in good health. Here the CDR3 reads CASSESRRKTQYF. In DNA form, the CDR3 reads TGTGCCAGCAGCGAGAGCCGGAGAAAGACCCAGTACTTC.